This T cell receptor beta chain was sequenced for a study of technical replicates of blood from several donors. Trimming removed 0 bases at V and 5 bases at J, with 13 bases between. The CDR3 is 14 amino acids. Germline loops: CDR1 GTSNPN, CDR2 SVGIG (reference sequence). Produced via immunoSEQ multiplex PCR; TCRdb's table is partial and in-frame only. Altogether tens of thousands of clones are present, around 97% being singletons, with the ten largest covering 0.22%. This clone has only one observation. What was sequenced was T cells isolated from PBMCs. The clonotype was recovered from a human donor in good health. The rearrangement joins TRBV30 to TRBJ1-1; D unclear. As DNA, the CDR3 is TGTGCCTGGAGTGTATTGTCGACTGAGACTGAAGCTTTCTTT. This codes for CAWSVLSTETEAFF. The variable domain in full, with the rest retrieved from reference TRBV30 and TRBJ1-1, is SQTIHQWPATLVQPVGSPLSLECTVEGTSNPNLYWYRQAAGRGLQLLFYSVGIGQISSEVPQNLSASRPQDRQFILSSKKLLLSDSGFYLCAWSVLSTETEAFFGQGTRLTVV.